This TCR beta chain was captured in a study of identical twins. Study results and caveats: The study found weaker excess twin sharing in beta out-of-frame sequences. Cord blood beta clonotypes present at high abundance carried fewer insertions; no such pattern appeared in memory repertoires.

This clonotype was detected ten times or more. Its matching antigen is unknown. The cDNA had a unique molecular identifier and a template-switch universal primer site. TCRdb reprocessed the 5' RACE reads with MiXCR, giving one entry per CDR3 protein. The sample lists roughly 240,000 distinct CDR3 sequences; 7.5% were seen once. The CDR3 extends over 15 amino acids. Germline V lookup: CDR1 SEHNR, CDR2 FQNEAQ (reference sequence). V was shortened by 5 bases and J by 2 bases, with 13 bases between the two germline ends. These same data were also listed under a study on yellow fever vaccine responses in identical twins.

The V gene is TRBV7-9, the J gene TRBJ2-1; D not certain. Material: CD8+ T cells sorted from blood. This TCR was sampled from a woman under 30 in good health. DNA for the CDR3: TGTGCCAGCAGCGAAAAGGTGTCTACCTACAATGAGCAGTTCTTC. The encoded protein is CASSEKVSTYNEQFF.